This T cell receptor (beta chain) was captured by sequencing in a study of T cell changes during pregnancy in multiple sclerosis. The trim removed 5 bases at V and 0 bases at J, leaving 16 bases unmatched. The CDR3 totals 19 residues. Germline assignment: CDR1 SEHNR and CDR2 FQNEAQ (reference sequence). Assay used: immunoSEQ multiplex PCR; TCRdb lists only in-frame clones, some missing. The sample has about 44,000 clones, about 93% seen once. The TCR was taken from a female donor with multiple sclerosis, enrolled in a pregnancy study. This chain uses TRBV7-9 with TRBJ1-3; 7 bases align to TRBD1. The sample in question was CD4+ T cells from peripheral blood mononuclear cells, obtained before pregnancy. The CDR3 spells CASSMIPGQIYRSGNTIYF. For the CDR3, the DNA is TGTGCCAGCAGCATGATCCCGGGACAGATTTACCGCTCTGGAAACACCATATATTTT. Combining the CDR3 with reference TRBV7-9 and TRBJ1-3 gives the whole variable domain DTGVSQNPRHKITKRGQNVTFRCDPISEHNRLYWYRQTLGQGPEFLTYFQNEAQLEKSRLLSDRFSAERPKGSFSTLEIQRTEQGDSAMYLCASSMIPGQIYRSGNTIYFGEGSWLTVV.